This T cell receptor beta chain originates from a study of T-cell reconstitution after alpha-beta-depleted transplantation in children. With 3 bases removed from V and 1 base from J, the gap between germline ends came to 8 bases. From germline, CDR1 is DFQATT and CDR2 SNEGSKA (reference sequence). The CDR3 is made up of 13 amino acids. Preparation of the TCRbeta library involved a method that used unique molecular identifiers. TCRdb redid the calling of the PCR reads with MiXCR, one entry per CDR3 protein. Among just under 550,000 distinct CDR3 sequences, roughly 18% were seen once, and the ten largest hold around 3.3%.

The chain links TRBV20-1 to TRBJ2-3; the D is unclear. This clonotype was sampled from a human donor who donated a stem cell graft to a child with acute lymphoblastic leukemia. The sequencing here drew on PBMCs from the stem cell graft donor, taken from the stem cell graft. The CDR3 loop reads CSASRAGTDTQYF. CDR3 bases: TGCAGTGCTAGTAGGGCCGGCACAGATACGCAGTATTTT.